The subject of this entry is one TCR beta chain. This sample is drawn from a study of blood T cell repertoires in COVID-19. Study-level information: COVID-19 samples from acute and convalescent phases originated in the United States, Italy and Spain.

Followed longitudinally, the Seattle patients had been enrolled during active infection. This table comes from immunoSEQ multiplex PCR, and its TCRdb copy is limited to in-frame clones, with some not included. Seen here are over 150,000 clones, just over 90% observed once, and the top ten hold around 5.1%. The V end was cut by 3 bases, the J end by 8 bases, with 8 bases between. CDR1 and CDR2 from the germline V gene are SEHNR and FQNEAQ (reference sequence). This CDR3 has 12 amino acids. Sample: peripheral blood. This TCR derives from a man younger than 30 with COVID-19, enrolled during active disease. The genes are TRBV7-9 and TRBJ2-1; D is perhaps TRBD2 (5 bases). For the CDR3, the DNA is TGTGCCAGCAGCTTGGAGGTATATGAGCAGTTCTTC. As protein: CASSLEVYEQFF.